Below, 23 T cell receptor beta chains from the same sample are listed, as sequenced in a study of blood T cells in healthy people across ages. With a J-beta primer mix and a sample-barcoded 5' primer, a second PCR ran about 7 to 11 cycles. TCRdb passed the 5' RACE reads through MiXCR, listing each CDR3 protein once. The sample includes about 840,000 distinct CDR3 sequences, 25% to 35% of them seen just once. The same sample was also used in a study of T cells of mothers and their children.

Input material: blood. These receptors originate from a woman aged 40 to 50 in good health.

On this clonotype: This sequence may be a read error, since a much larger clone differs from it by one base. The chain combines TRBV4-3 with TRBJ2-7; TRBD1 matches 10 bases. This CDR3 region has 13 residues. The germline gives CDR1 LGHNA, CDR2 YSLEER. CDR3: CAGSRTGGYEQYF. CDR3 nucleotides: TGCGCCGGCAGCAGGACAGGGGGCTACGAGCAGTACTTC.

This clonotype has a handful of counts. V and J are TRBV7-2 and TRBJ1-2; maybe TRBD1 (5 bases). V was trimmed by 3 bases and J by 4 bases, leaving 12 bases between them. The germline V gene has CDR1 SGHTA and CDR2 FQGNSA. This CDR3 spans 14 amino acids. The DNA of the CDR3 is TGTGCCAGCAGCTTGGGACGGCTAGGCTATGGCTACACCTTC. Translated, it gives CASSLGRLGYGYTF.

This clonotype was observed a handful of times. V usage is TRBV19 and J usage is TRBJ2-7, with TRBD1 identical over 7 bases. Germline V gene sequence: CDR1 LNHDA, CDR2 SQIVND (reference sequence). This CDR3 is 15 amino acids long. Trimming cost V 4 bases and J 6 bases; bases outside gene matches: 12. The CDR3, as DNA: TGTGCCAGTAGTACCCCTCACAGGGGCGCGGGCGAGCAGTACTTC. Protein sequence: CASSTPHRGAGEQYF.

This clonotype appeared a few times. This chain links TRBV3-1 with TRBJ1-4; D unresolved. Trimming shortened V by 0 bases and J by 8 bases, and 16 bases separated the two germline ends. Germline values: CDR1 LGHDT, CDR2 YNNKEL (reference sequence). The CDR3 is 16 residues long. In DNA form, the CDR3 reads TGTGCCAGCAGCCAAGATGGAGCCGGGTCCGGCGAAAAACTGTTTTTT. This translates into CASSQDGAGSGEKLFF.

This clonotype was observed a few times. This sequence joins TRBV7-8 and TRBJ1-1; D unresolved. The V end was cut by 7 bases, the J end by 1 base, with 7 bases between. Looked up from germline, CDR1 is SGHVS and CDR2 is FQNEAQ. The CDR3 consists of 12 residues. The chain's CDR3 is CASTQTNTEAFF. CDR3 bases: TGTGCCAGCACGCAGACGAACACTGAAGCTTTCTTT.

V is TRBV5-1 and J is TRBJ2-3; D may be TRBD1 (6 bases). Germline CDR1 and CDR2: SGHRS and YFSETQ. The CDR3 runs 16 residues. Trimming took 3 bases from V and 3 from J, leaving 17 bases between them. The CDR3 here is CASSSTGRGRTDTQYF. The CDR3 DNA reads as TGCGCCAGCAGCTCCACGGGCAGGGGTCGAACAGATACGCAGTATTTT.

This clonotype was seen a few times. This chain uses TRBV9 with TRBJ2-5; TRBD2 aligns across 7 bases. V lost 0 bases to trimming and J lost 1 base; unmatched junction nucleotides: 3. Germline V CDR1 and CDR2: SGDLS, YYNGEE. This CDR3 contains 15 residues. Here the CDR3 reads CASSVAPSGQETQYF. CDR3 DNA sequence: TGTGCCAGCAGCGTAGCTCCTAGCGGCCAAGAGACCCAGTACTTC.

This clonotype was seen many times. The chain carries TRBV6-6 and TRBJ2-1; no clear D. CDR3 size: 13 residues. V was trimmed by 7 bases and J by 10 bases, leaving 17 bases between them. Germline-derived CDR1 and CDR2 are MNHNY and SVGAGI (reference sequence). CDR3 nucleotide sequence: TGTGCCAGCAAAACCGACTCGTCGATCGAGCAGTTCTTC. It yields the protein CASKTDSSIEQFF.

This clonotype has a handful of counts. The genes are TRBV7-9 and TRBJ2-7; TRBD1 is a possible D gene (6 bases). There are 14 residues in the CDR3. Germline assignment: CDR1 SEHNR and CDR2 FQNEAQ (reference sequence). V shed 5 bases and J shed 2 bases, with 13 bases lying between them. CDR3 region: CASSPGQLAYEQYF. CDR3 DNA: TGTGCCAGCAGCCCCGGACAGTTAGCCTACGAGCAGTACTTC.

This clonotype was found many times. The J gene is TRBJ2-3, the V gene TRBV11-2; 10 bases match TRBD2. V gave up 3 bases and J gave up 2 bases; unmatched junction bases: 5. This CDR3 region has 16 residues. Per germline, CDR1 SGHAT and CDR2 FQNNGV. CDR3 nucleotide sequence: TGTGCCAGCAGCTTCCGACTAGCGGGCTCCACAGATACGCAGTATTTT. This codes for CASSFRLAGSTDTQYF.

J is TRBJ2-7 and V is TRBV4-1, with D possibly called TRBD1 or TRBD2 (6 bases each). From germline, CDR1 is MGHRA and CDR2 YSYEKL. V was shortened by 0 bases and J by 4 bases, with 22 bases between the two germline ends. This CDR3 region has 18 residues. CDR3 sequence reads: CASSQDRPSGASRYEQYF. The DNA of the CDR3 is TGCGCCAGCAGCCAAGATAGACCTTCGGGGGCTTCTAGGTACGAGCAGTACTTC.

The chain couples TRBV5-1 to TRBJ2-3; 11 bases are a match to TRBD2. The ends lost 4 bases at V and 2 bases at J; junction bases unmatched: 9. Germline V lookup: CDR1 SGHRS, CDR2 YFSETQ. CDR3 size: 17 residues. The CDR3 DNA follows: TGCGCCAGCAGCGGACTAACTAGCGGGGGCATCACAGATACGCAGTATTTT. Translation: CASSGLTSGGITDTQYF.

CDR3 in amino acids: CASGYQTGTEAFF. The CDR3 DNA sequence: TGTGCCAGCGGTTACCAAACGGGCACTGAAGCTTTCTTT. The chain combines TRBV2 with TRBJ1-1; D remains ambiguous. Germline CDR1 is SNHLY and CDR2 is FYNNEI. There are 13 residues in the CDR3. Trimming shortened V by 8 bases and J by 4 bases, and 14 bases separated the two germline ends.

On this clonotype: An end of the junction does not agree with germline; a read error may underlie this. This chain links TRBV15 with TRBJ2-7; 7 nucleotides agree with TRBD2. The end of the DNA is better explained by TRBJ2-4, so the J call may be wrong. The CDR3 totals 15 residues. CDR1 and CDR2 (germline): LNHNV, YYDKDF (reference sequence). The CDR3, as DNA: TGTGCCACCAACAGACCCGGACTAGACAAAAACATTCAGTACTTC. It is translated as CATNRPGLDKNIQYF.

This clonotype was picked up many times. The rearrangement uses TRBV5-1 and TRBJ2-5, with D possibly TRBD1 on 6 matching bases. Trimming took 6 bases from V and 5 from J, leaving 23 bases between them. Looked up from germline, CDR1 is SGHRS and CDR2 is YFSETQ. The CDR3 runs 16 residues. DNA of the CDR3: TGCGCCAGCACTCGTGATGGATCCAGGGGAAGGGAGACCCAGTACTTC. This translates into CASTRDGSRGRETQYF.

This clonotype was counted at least ten times. The chain combines TRBV20-1 with TRBJ1-2; the match to TRBD1 covers 9 bases. This CDR3 region has 16 residues. Germline CDR1 and CDR2: DFQATT and SNEGSKA (reference sequence). V lost 5 bases to trimming and J lost 0 bases; unmatched junction nucleotides: 10. CDR3 protein: CSAGGTGLSPNYGYTF. The CDR3 DNA follows: TGCAGTGCTGGCGGGACAGGGCTATCTCCTAACTATGGCTACACCTTC.

This clonotype was found a few times. The J gene is TRBJ1-1, the V gene TRBV7-8, with 10 bases lining up with TRBD1. The ends lost 5 bases at V and 5 bases at J; junction bases unmatched: 5. The CDR3 has 14 residues. Germline-derived CDR1 and CDR2 are SGHVS and FQNEAQ. The CDR3 loop is CASSPRTGGTEAFF. The CDR3 coding sequence is TGTGCCAGCAGCCCCCGGACAGGGGGGACTGAAGCTTTCTTT.

This clonotype occurred once. The chain combines TRBV28 with TRBJ1-5; weak D call: TRBD1 (6 bases). The CDR3 totals 13 residues. Trimming stripped 7 bases from V and 7 bases from J, with 14 bases between. Germline assignment: CDR1 MDHEN and CDR2 SYDVKM. CDR3 bases: TGTGCCAGCAACTCAGGTGGACAGCAGCCCCAGCATTTT. Its protein product is CASNSGGQQPQHF.

This clonotype showed up just a few times. Mismatch with germline at one junction end may stem from a read error. The chain recombines TRBV18 with TRBJ2-1; D might be TRBD2 (7 bases). The germline CDR1 and CDR2 sequences are KGHSH and LQKENI. The CDR3 extends over 16 amino acids. CDR3 amino acids: CASSPREGGANNEQFF. CDR3 nucleotide sequence: TGCGCCAGCTCACCAAGAGAGGGGGGGGCTAACAATGAGCAGTTCTTC.

At least ten counts were recorded for this clonotype. The chain uses TRBV2 and TRBJ2-1; 7 bases match TRBD1. CDR3 length equals 14 residues. With 6 bases clipped from V and 4 bases from J, the junction kept 6 bases outside the gene matches. In germline, CDR1 is SNHLY, CDR2 FYNNEI. CDR3 residues: CASRAGTDYNEQFF. The CDR3, as DNA: TGTGCCAGCAGGGCCGGGACAGATTACAATGAGCAGTTCTTC.

About this clonotype: The germline gene is not matched at one end of the junction; a read error may be the cause. This chain connects TRBV14 to TRBJ1-2, with D possibly TRBD1 on 5 matching bases. The CDR3 runs 13 residues. Germline V CDR1 and CDR2: SGHDN, FVKESK. Here the CDR3 reads CASSQGRGGGYTF. For the CDR3, the DNA is TGTGCCAGCAGTCAAGGGAGGGGAGGAGGCTACACCTTC.

This clonotype was counted at least ten times. V usage is TRBV10-3 and J usage is TRBJ1-1; D call uncertain. CDR3 length equals 15 residues. CDR1 is ENHRY, CDR2 SYGVKD, per germline. V dropped 0 bases and J dropped 1 base, with 9 bases sitting between them. CDR3 region: CAISESGQQNTEAFF. Written as DNA, the CDR3 is TGTGCCATCAGTGAGTCGGGCCAACAGAACACTGAAGCTTTCTTT.

The V gene is TRBV6-2 or TRBV6-3, the J gene TRBJ2-6; D perhaps matches TRBD1 (6 bases). Per the germline V gene, CDR1 is MNHEY and CDR2 is SVGEGT. This CDR3 has 15 amino acids. V gave up 4 bases and J gave up 2 bases, with 9 bases separating them. The CDR3 is CASSFTGTGANVLTF. In DNA, the CDR3 is TGTGCCAGCAGTTTTACAGGGACTGGGGCCAACGTCCTGACTTTC.